This T cell receptor (beta chain) was sequenced in a study of T cells expressing NK-cell markers (dated by TCRdb to about 2020). With respect to the entire study: TCR beta-chain repertoires were profiled in sorted CD3+CD56+NKG2C+, CD3+CD56+NKG2C- and CD3+CD56-NKG2C+ T-cell subsets from eight donors. The study sequenced eight donors, all healthy volunteers chosen at random: three men and five women. The libraries were sequenced on Illumina HiSeq 2000/2500, MiSeq or NextSeq, producing 2 x 150 bp reads. Of the eight sequenced donors, seven were found to be HCMV-seropositive and one was found to be HCMV-seronegative. Summary of the overall study and its limitations: In several donors, the dominant CD3+CD56+NKG2C+ clonotypes were among the top 10 CD8+ clonotypes and accounted for about 1.0-7.5% of CD8+ T cells. Those dominant clonotypes were again the most abundant among CD3+CD56-NKG2C+ cells in a few donors, at about 28.3-65%. Whether the expanded NKG2C-expressing T cell clones were specific for HCMV antigens remained unclear.

With regard to this clonotype: Its antigen specificity is not known.

HCMV serostatus was determined by detecting HCMV-specific IgG in serum with a commercial ELISA kit. Peripheral blood mononuclear cells were isolated from blood by Ficoll density gradient centrifugation. In the germline V gene, CDR1 corresponds to LGHNA and CDR2 to YNFKEQ. Including cysteine and phenylalanine, the CDR3 has 17 amino acids. The coding DNA is unavailable. Sequenced on an Illumina HiSeq 2000. 5'RACE template switching, by which a universal primer site and unique molecular identifiers were added, was used to make TCR beta cDNA libraries. cDNA synthesis was primed from the TCR beta constant segment, followed by two successive PCR amplification steps. Regarding the original processing steps: MIGEC was used to demultiplex reads and group the reads by UMI, and MiTCR was used to assemble and quantify clonotypes. To exclude erroneous sequences, any TCR cDNA sequence not supported by at least two reads was discarded. The tcR package was used for downstream repertoire analysis, and clonotypes were matched between fractions using CDR3 nucleotide sequence together with V segment. VDJmatch was used to annotate antigen specificity against VDJdb, with one amino acid substitution in CDR3 allowed. Through TCRdb reprocessing, the reads give one entry per CDR3 protein sequence; DNA is omitted. TCRdb assigned the V and J calls; the authors' analysis was not used. This sample's table has entries for under 200,000 distinct CDR3 sequences. The ten largest make up roughly 20% of the sample.

The receptor was derived from a woman between 18 and 70 years old in good health. The chain is encoded by TRBV4-2 joined to TRBJ1-2; TCRdb's D gene call, TRBD1, goes unchecked for lack of DNA. The specimen was blood T cells: a sorted CD56 or NKG2C T cell subset, CD4+ or CD8+ T cells, or bulk PBMC T cells (not recorded which). The CDR3 in this case is CASSPLDRDRDDYGYTF.